The 32 T cell receptor beta chains presented below share a single source sample, sequenced in a study of T cell responses to AZD1222 COVID-19 vaccine. Repertoires were generated with immunoSEQ multiplex PCR, while TCRdb's copy carries only in-frame clones and drops some. The sample holds around 200,000 clones; approximately 95% are singletons and the top ten take 3% to 5%. The sample in question was peripheral blood, obtained on day 0 of AZD1222 vaccination. The receptor set was obtained from an adult in good health.

V usage is TRBV7-2 and J usage is TRBJ1-2, with 7 bases fitting TRBD1. The CDR3 has 15 residues. Losses at the gene ends were 6 bases for V and 9 bases for J; bases not matched to a gene: 16. Per the germline V gene, CDR1 is SGHTA and CDR2 is FQGNSA. DNA of the CDR3: TGTGCCAGCAGTCTTAGTCAGGGGGGCCTCGGGAGCTACACCTTC. Protein sequence: CASSLSQGGLGSYTF.

The genes are TRBV30 and TRBJ1-1; D gene unclear. The CDR3 contains 13 residues. The V gene's germline CDR1 is GTSNPN and CDR2 SVGIG (reference sequence). V was clipped by 3 bases and J by 0 bases, with 8 bases between them. CDR3 sequence: CAWRARLNTEAFF. The CDR3 DNA sequence: TGTGCCTGGAGGGCCAGGCTGAACACTGAAGCTTTCTTT.

The chain carries TRBV7-2 and TRBJ2-3; TRBD2 matches at 9 bases. Germline-derived CDR1 and CDR2 are SGHTA and FQGNSA. V dropped 5 bases and J dropped 2; count of bases not matched to a gene: 8. The CDR3 runs 16 residues. CDR3 coding DNA: TGTGCCAGCAGCGGGCGACTAGCGGCTAACACAGATACGCAGTATTTT. Its translation: CASSGRLAANTDTQYF.

The rearrangement joins TRBV30 to TRBJ2-5; 7 nucleotides match TRBD1. J gave up 2 bases and V 2 bases, and 2 bases lay outside the gene matches. The CDR3 runs to 13 residues. CDR1 GTSNPN and CDR2 SVGIG come from the germline V gene (reference sequence). CDR3 nucleotide sequence: TGTGCCTGGAGTACAGGGGCGCAAGAGACCCAGTACTTC. Protein sequence: CAWSTGAQETQYF.

V gene TRBV2 combines with J gene TRBJ1-1; no reliable D call. Trimming took off 7 bases at V and 1 base at J, with 16 bases between the two ends. This CDR3 has 15 amino acids. Germline lookup yields CDR1 SNHLY and CDR2 FYNNEI. Written as DNA, the CDR3 is TGTGCCAGCATATACGAGGTCGGACGGAACACTGAAGCTTTCTTT. This gives the protein CASIYEVGRNTEAFF.

The chain has TRBV5-4 and TRBJ1-2; D is undetermined. The germline V and J ends were trimmed by 0 bases and 7 bases, with 13 bases remaining between them. Germline values: CDR1 SGHNT, CDR2 YYREEE (reference sequence). The CDR3 covers 14 residues. CDR3 protein: CASSLVPNSIGYTF. In nucleotides, the CDR3 is TGTGCCAGCAGCTTGGTACCCAATTCCATTGGCTACACCTTC.

This clone was recorded only once. The chain combines TRBV10-1 with TRBJ2-1, with D hard to call. V lost 2 bases, J lost 4 bases, and 6 bases lay in between. Germline CDR1 and CDR2: WNHNN and SYGVQD (reference sequence). The length of the CDR3 is 13 residues. CDR3 region: CASSELRYNEQFF. The DNA for the CDR3 is TGCGCCAGCAGTGAGCTTAGATACAATGAGCAGTTCTTC.

The sample holds one count of this clone. The gene calls are TRBV27 and TRBJ1-2, with 8 bases that match TRBD1. V dropped 7 bases and J dropped 2; count of bases not matched to a gene: 9. The CDR3 contains 15 residues. CDR1 and CDR2 from the germline V gene are MNHEY and SMNVEV (reference sequence). The CDR3 DNA reads as TGTGCCAGCACCCCCCGACAGGGGTCGAACTATGGCTACACCTTC. It codes for CASTPRQGSNYGYTF.

V usage is TRBV19 and J usage is TRBJ1-4, with TRBD1 as a possible D gene (5 bases). The V end lost 3 bases, the J end lost 1 base, and 12 bases lay between the germline ends. Germline CDR1 reads LNHDA; CDR2 reads SQIVND (reference sequence). This CDR3 is built from 16 residues. CDR3 amino acids: CASSMRGALTNEKLFF. CDR3 bases: TGTGCCAGTAGTATGCGTGGGGCTTTAACTAATGAAAAACTGTTTTTT.

CDR3 region: CASSFNTEAFF. In DNA form, the CDR3 reads TGCGCCAGCAGCTTTAACACTGAAGCTTTCTTT. V usage is TRBV4-1 and J usage is TRBJ1-1; no firm D call. Germline V gene sequence: CDR1 MGHRA, CDR2 YSYEKL. The length of the CDR3 is 11 residues. V was shortened by 5 bases and J by 2 bases, with 3 bases between the two germline ends.

Only one count was recorded for this clone. The chain links TRBV2 to TRBJ2-2; TRBD2 matches at 10 bases. Trimming took 10 bases from V and 3 from J; bases not matched to a gene: 11. CDR1 SNHLY and CDR2 FYNNEI come from the germline V gene. The CDR3 totals 16 residues. Here the CDR3 DNA reads TGTGCCACGCCCAGGGGGCTAGCGGGAGACACCGGGGAGCTGTTTTTT. Encoded protein: CATPRGLAGDTGELFF. Combining the CDR3 with reference TRBV2 and TRBJ2-2 gives the whole variable domain EPEVTQTPSHQVTQMGQEVILRCVPISNHLYFYWYRQILGQKVEFLVSFYNNEISEKSEIFDDQFSVERPDGSNFTLKIRSTKLEDSAMYFCATPRGLAGDTGELFFGEGSRLTVL.

V usage is TRBV25-1 and J usage is TRBJ2-2; TRBD2 aligns across 9 bases. From germline, CDR1 is MGHDK and CDR2 SYGVNS. This CDR3 has 15 amino acids. The J segment lost 5 bases and the V segment lost 10 bases, leaving 11 bases of the junction unmatched. The CDR3 DNA sequence: TGTGCCACTAGGCCCGCGGGGGGGCGAACCGGGGAGCTGTTTTTT. This encodes CATRPAGGRTGELFF.

The V call is TRBV5-1, the J call TRBJ1-1, with 10 bases aligning to TRBD1. Germline V gives CDR1 SGHRS, CDR2 YFSETQ. Trimming at V came to 4 bases and at J to 3 bases, leaving 6 bases not matched to a gene. The length of the CDR3 is 15 residues. The chain's CDR3 is CASSQSGTGDTEAFF. The DNA for the CDR3 is TGCGCCAGCAGCCAATCCGGGACAGGGGACACTGAAGCTTTCTTT.

The chain couples TRBV10-3 to TRBJ1-3, with D hard to call. CDR1 is ENHRY and CDR2 is SYGVKD in the germline V gene. V was shortened by 6 bases and J by 0 bases, with 15 bases between the two germline ends. This CDR3 is built from 16 residues. The CDR3 sequence: CAISGGLGYSGNTIYF. The CDR3 DNA sequence: TGTGCCATCAGCGGCGGTTTGGGCTACTCTGGAAACACCATATATTTT.

The gene calls are TRBV5-5 and TRBJ2-2, with 9 bases lining up with TRBD1. V lost 6 bases and J lost 0; bases outside the gene matches: 3. CDR1 is SGHKS and CDR2 is YYEKEE in the germline V gene (reference sequence). The CDR3 contains 15 residues. The CDR3 protein is CASKQGATNTGELFF. The CDR3 bases are TGTGCCAGCAAACAGGGGGCTACGAACACCGGGGAGCTGTTTTTT.

This clone appeared a single time. CDR3 coding DNA: TGTGCCAGCAGCCCTGGGACAGGCGGTGAAAAACTGTTTTTT. The encoded protein is CASSPGTGGEKLFF. The genes are TRBV11-2 and TRBJ1-4; 8 bases fit TRBD1. The CDR3 extends over 14 amino acids. The germline gives CDR1 SGHAT, CDR2 FQNNGV. After removal of 5 bases from V and 7 bases from J, the junction contained 6 bases not matched to a gene.

V and J are TRBV4-2 and TRBJ2-1; 7 bases are shared with TRBD1. CDR3 length: 20 amino acids. V was pared by 0 bases and J by 0 bases, with 14 bases of the junction left unmatched. Germline V gene lookup returns CDR1 LGHNA and CDR2 YNFKEQ. The CDR3, as DNA: TGTGCCAGCAGCCAAGAATTACGAAGATTGGGACAGAGCTCCTACAATGAGCAGTTCTTC. Translated: CASSQELRRLGQSSYNEQFF.

The chain is built from TRBV12-5 and TRBJ1-5; D ambiguous. The CDR3 consists of 17 residues. CDR1 is LGHNT and CDR2 is FRNRAP in the germline V gene. Between the trimmed V and J ends, which lost 0 bases and 7 bases, there was a span of 19 bases. The CDR3, as DNA: TGTGCTAGTGGTTTGGTATTTGATAGGGCATCCTACCAGCCCCAGCATTTT. Its protein is CASGLVFDRASYQPQHF.

This CDR3 reads CASSLAANYGYTF. The DNA for the CDR3 is TGTGCCAGCAGTTTAGCGGCTAACTATGGCTACACCTTC. The chain carries TRBV12-3 or TRBV12-4 and TRBJ1-2; D unresolved. The CDR3 extends over 13 amino acids. Trimming pared 0 bases from V and 0 bases from J, leaving 2 bases between.

The V call is TRBV6-5, the J call TRBJ1-4; D uncertain. The CDR3 sequence is 14 residues long. Deletions cut 6 bases from V and 5 bases from J, with 13 bases between. Germline assignment: CDR1 MNHEY and CDR2 SVGAGI. CDR3 in amino acids: CASRTDGGNEKLFF. CDR3 nucleotides: TGTGCCAGCAGGACGGACGGTGGCAATGAAAAACTGTTTTTT.

V is TRBV5-5 and J is TRBJ1-6; D remains ambiguous. With 0 bases removed from V and 5 bases from J, the gap between germline ends came to 12 bases. The CDR3 totals 16 residues. Germline V lookup: CDR1 SGHKS, CDR2 YYEKEE (reference sequence). This CDR3 is CASSLDFYRDNSPLHF. For the CDR3, the DNA is TGTGCCAGCAGCTTGGATTTTTACAGAGATAATTCACCCCTCCACTTT.

The chain employs TRBV5-1 and TRBJ2-5; the match to TRBD2 covers 16 bases. This CDR3 has 16 residues. V trimming: 5 bases; J trimming: 2 bases; junction bases outside the gene matches: 3. Germline lookup yields CDR1 SGHRS and CDR2 YFSETQ. Written as DNA, the CDR3 is TGCGCCAGCAGTAGGGGACTAGCGGGAGGGCAAGAGACCCAGTACTTC. Its translation: CASSRGLAGGQETQYF.

This clone was seen once. V gene TRBV5-1 combines with J gene TRBJ2-7; 9 positions agree with TRBD2. CDR3 length: 16 residues. Germline V gene sequence: CDR1 SGHRS, CDR2 YFSETQ. The V gene end was trimmed by 0 bases and the J gene end by 4 bases; junction bases not matched to a gene: 8. The CDR3: CASSLALSGRGYEQYF. The DNA for the CDR3 is TGCGCCAGCAGCTTGGCACTTAGCGGGAGAGGATACGAGCAGTACTTC.

This clone has just a few counts. The V gene is TRBV9, the J gene TRBJ1-6; D gene unclear. Trimming took off 4 bases at V and 9 bases at J, with 11 bases between the two ends. Per germline, CDR1 SGDLS and CDR2 YYNGEE. The CDR3 has 13 amino acids. DNA for the CDR3: TGTGCCAGCAGCCCAACGTTGGGTTCACCCCTCCACTTT. Protein sequence: CASSPTLGSPLHF.

V and J are TRBV2 and TRBJ1-6; the D gene is possibly TRBD1 (5 bases). Germline V gene data show CDR1 as SNHLY and CDR2 as FYNNEI. The CDR3 is 17 residues long. V was trimmed by 1 base and J by 6 bases, leaving 16 bases between them. CDR3 DNA sequence: TGTGCCAGCAGTGAAGGATCAGGCAGGGCGCTTAATTCACCCCTCCACTTT. This translates into CASSEGSGRALNSPLHF.

The genes are TRBV6-5 and TRBJ1-6; D uncertain. The CDR3 is made up of 13 amino acids. Germline V gives CDR1 MNHEY, CDR2 SVGAGI. With 2 bases removed from V and 8 bases from J, the gap between germline ends came to 7 bases. The CDR3 DNA is TGTGCCAGCAGTTACGGTCGCTATTCACCCCTCCACTTT. It is translated as CASSYGRYSPLHF.

The chain has TRBV19 and TRBJ2-2, with 13 bases aligning to TRBD2. Trimming cost V 6 bases and J 4 bases; bases outside gene matches: 5. The CDR3 covers 16 residues. Germline CDR1 reads LNHDA; CDR2 reads SQIVND (reference sequence). CDR3 bases: TGTGCCAGTAGATGGACTAGCGGGAGTTTCACCGGGGAGCTGTTTTTT. Encoded protein: CASRWTSGSFTGELFF.

The DNA for the CDR3 is TGTGCCATCAGTCCTTTAGCGGGAGGCGCCGGGACCCAGTACTTC. As protein: CAISPLAGGAGTQYF. The chain employs TRBV10-3 and TRBJ2-5; the match to TRBD2 covers 10 bases. V shed 5 bases and J 7 bases; nucleotides not matched to a gene: 10. Germline loops: CDR1 ENHRY, CDR2 SYGVKD. CDR3 length: 15 amino acids.

V gene TRBV23-1 combines with J gene TRBJ2-6, with 7 nucleotides matching TRBD1. TRBV23-1 is recorded as an ORF, its role being uncertain. V was clipped by 0 bases and J by 0 bases; unmatched bases: 8. The CDR3 is made up of 19 amino acids. Here the CDR3 reads CASSQSPTGVGSGANVLTF. CDR3 bases: TGCGCCAGCAGTCAATCTCCAACAGGGGTCGGCTCTGGGGCCAACGTCCTGACTTTC.

This sequence joins TRBV18 and TRBJ1-2; 9 bases match TRBD1. The CDR3 loop spans 14 amino acids. J was trimmed by 4 bases and V by 5 bases; bases with no gene match: 5. CDR1 is KGHSH, CDR2 LQKENI, per germline. The CDR3 spells CASSSGQGSYGYTF. The DNA for the CDR3 is TGTGCCAGCTCATCTGGACAGGGGAGCTATGGCTACACCTTC.

V and J are TRBV9 and TRBJ2-3, with 11 bases aligning to TRBD1. CDR3 length equals 18 residues. J was trimmed by 1 base and V by 6 bases; bases with no gene match: 13. Germline V lookup: CDR1 SGDLS, CDR2 YYNGEE. CDR3 amino acids: CASNRDRGFLGGTDTQYF. DNA of the CDR3: TGTGCCAGCAACCGGGACAGGGGGTTCCTGGGTGGCACAGATACGCAGTATTTT.

This clone came up a few times. The chain carries TRBV7-6 and TRBJ2-7; D gene ambiguous. This CDR3 spans 15 amino acids. V dropped 1 base and J dropped 4 bases, with 14 bases sitting between them. Germline-derived CDR1 and CDR2 are SGHVS and FNYEAQ. In DNA form, the CDR3 reads TGTGCCAGCAGCTTAGGAAGTTCCAATTCTTACGAGCAGTACTTC. Protein product: CASSLGSSNSYEQYF. Full variable domain (outside the CDR3, taken from reference TRBV7-6 and TRBJ2-7): GAGVSQSPRYKVTKRGQDVALRCDPISGHVSLYWYRQALGQGPEFLTYFNYEAQQDKSGLPNDRFSAERPEGSISTLTIQRTEQRDSAMYRCASSLGSSNSYEQYFGPGTRLTVT.